The 29 T cell receptor beta chains reported below all come from one sample, sequenced in a study of T cell responses to AZD1222 COVID-19 vaccine. Method: immunoSEQ multiplex PCR; TCRdb's copy keeps in-frame clones and lacks some. The sample holds about 100,000 clones, approximately 90% seen once. Sequenced here: peripheral blood, sampled on day 0 of AZD1222 vaccination. The receptors were gathered from an adult in good health.

The genes are TRBV3-1 (or the pseudogene TRBV3-2) and TRBJ2-2, with 10 bases aligning to TRBD1. The germline gives CDR1 LGHDT, CDR2 YNNKEL (reference sequence). The CDR3 runs to 15 residues. The ends lost 4 bases at V and 6 bases at J; junction bases unmatched: 5. CDR3 residues: CASSPGTGEAGELFF. The CDR3 nucleotides are TGTGCCAGCAGCCCTGGGACAGGGGAAGCCGGGGAGCTGTTTTTT.

This chain uses TRBV7-3 with TRBJ1-1; 7 nucleotides line up with TRBD1. Looked up from germline, CDR1 is SGHTA and CDR2 is FQGTGA. V dropped 5 bases and J dropped 4; count of bases not matched to a gene: 4. The CDR3 length is 13 residues. DNA of the CDR3: TGTGCCAGCAGCCCCACAGGGGTCACTGAAGCTTTCTTT. Its translation: CASSPTGVTEAFF.

V is TRBV11-2 and J is TRBJ2-4; D may correspond to TRBD1 or TRBD2 (7 bases each). CDR1 and CDR2 from the germline V gene are SGHAT and FQNNGV. V was pared by 5 bases and J by 9 bases, with 20 bases between. This CDR3 comprises 15 residues. In DNA form, the CDR3 reads TGTGCCAGCAGCCTCGACTTGACAGGGAGGGCCATTCAGTACTTC. The encoded protein is CASSLDLTGRAIQYF.

The rearrangement links TRBV21-1 to TRBJ1-5. TRBV21-1 is shown as a pseudogene. The CDR3 loop spans 13 amino acids. The CDR3 region is CASSKRGNQPQHF. The CDR3 DNA follows: TGTGCCAGCAGCAAGAGGGGCAATCAGCCCCAGCATTTT.

CDR3 nucleotides: TGTGCCAGTAGTATTAATCCGGGAAACACCATATATTTT. This translates into CASSINPGNTIYF. The V gene is TRBV19, the J gene TRBJ1-3; D gene ambiguous. Trimming stripped 3 bases from V and 4 bases from J, with 7 bases between. Germline V lookup: CDR1 LNHDA, CDR2 SQIVND (reference sequence). The CDR3 extends over 13 amino acids.

This chain joins TRBV6-5 and TRBJ1-1; tentatively, D is TRBD1 (5 bases). The CDR3 runs to 15 residues. Germline V gene lookup returns CDR1 MNHEY and CDR2 SVGAGI. Trimming stripped 2 bases from V and 11 bases from J, with 21 bases between. The CDR3 bases are TGTGCCAGCAGTTACATAGCGGGTCGGGGGACTCTTGCTTTCTTT. Translation gives CASSYIAGRGTLAFF.

The rearrangement joins TRBV5-5 to TRBJ1-4; no clear D. CDR3 length: 15 residues. The germline V gene has CDR1 SGHKS and CDR2 YYEKEE (reference sequence). V gave up 5 bases and J gave up 8 bases, with 19 bases separating them. CDR3 DNA: TGTGCCAGCAGTTTTTCCTCGGCCGGTTTGGAAAAACTGTTTTTT. It is translated as CASSFSSAGLEKLFF.

This sequence joins TRBV5-1 and TRBJ2-2; D is perhaps TRBD2 (5 bases). V lost 7 bases and J lost 4, with 23 bases in between. The CDR3 is 17 amino acids. CDR1 and CDR2 (germline): SGHRS, YFSETQ. The CDR3 DNA sequence: TGCGCCAGCCGTGAACCCTTACGGGGTATGAGCACCGGGGAGCTGTTTTTT. Its protein is CASREPLRGMSTGELFF.

The chain uses TRBV9 and TRBJ2-1; TRBD1 matches at 8 bases. V gave up 2 bases and J gave up 8 bases; unmatched junction bases: 9. The germline gives CDR1 SGDLS, CDR2 YYNGEE. CDR3 length equals 15 residues. CDR3 residues: CASSVLDRVGYEQFF. CDR3 nucleotide sequence: TGTGCCAGCAGCGTTCTGGACAGGGTTGGTTATGAGCAGTTCTTC.

CDR3 sequence reads: CASSSLAGNQETQYF. CDR3 nucleotides: TGTGCCAGCAGCTCACTAGCGGGGAACCAAGAGACCCAGTACTTC. The rearrangement uses TRBV5-6 and TRBJ2-5, with TRBD2 matching 10 bases. Trimming at V came to 3 bases and at J to 0 bases, leaving 2 bases not matched to a gene. Per the germline V gene, CDR1 is SGHDT and CDR2 is YYEEEE. The CDR3 is 15 amino acids.

The gene calls are TRBV2 and TRBJ2-7, with 7 bases that match TRBD2. This CDR3 contains 14 residues. V trimming: 3 bases; J trimming: 3 bases; junction bases outside the gene matches: 5. Germline V gene data show CDR1 as SNHLY and CDR2 as FYNNEI. The CDR3 sequence: CASSERGKVYEQYF. The CDR3 DNA follows: TGTGCCAGCAGTGAGCGGGGGAAAGTCTACGAGCAGTACTTC. The full variable domain, rest sourced from reference TRBV2 and TRBJ2-7, is EPEVTQTPSHQVTQMGQEVILRCVPISNHLYFYWYRQILGQKVEFLVSFYNNEISEKSEIFDDQFSVERPDGSNFTLKIRSTKLEDSAMYFCASSERGKVYEQYFGPGTRLTVT.

The chain uses TRBV6-7 and TRBJ1-2; no clear D. TRBV6-7 is recorded as an ORF, its role being uncertain. The length of the CDR3 is 13 residues. Trimming took off 0 bases at V and 5 bases at J, with 7 bases between the two ends. CDR3 residues: CASSYSTHYGYTF. CDR3 DNA sequence: TGTGCCAGCAGTTACTCGACACATTATGGCTACACCTTC.

Only one count was recorded for this clone. The chain couples TRBV12-3 or TRBV12-4 to TRBJ1-2; unclear D gene. Trimming removed 6 bases at V and 7 bases at J, with 15 bases between. The CDR3 runs to 13 residues. In DNA, the CDR3 is TGTGCCAGCAGCCCGGACCGGGCCGGTGGCTACACCTTC. As protein: CASSPDRAGGYTF.

This sequence joins TRBV27 and TRBJ2-1, with TRBD2 as a possible D gene (6 bases). V gave up 4 bases and J gave up 4 bases, with 17 bases separating them. The CDR3 is 16 amino acids. Germline V gene lookup returns CDR1 MNHEY and CDR2 SMNVEV (reference sequence). CDR3 residues: CASSSTGGVVYNEQFF. The CDR3 coding sequence is TGTGCCAGCAGTTCCACCGGCGGGGTAGTGTACAATGAGCAGTTCTTC.

This clone showed up just a few times. DNA for the CDR3: TGTGCCAGCAGGCGGGGGTTCAATTCACCCCTCCACTTT. It yields the protein CASRRGFNSPLHF. This chain joins TRBV28 and TRBJ1-6; perhaps TRBD1 as D (5 bases). V lost 6 bases and J lost 7, with 10 bases in between. CDR3 length: 13 amino acids. Germline V gene sequence: CDR1 MDHEN, CDR2 SYDVKM.

This chain connects TRBV11-3 to TRBJ2-2; D may be TRBD2 (6 bases). The V gene's germline CDR1 is SGHNT and CDR2 YENEEA. The CDR3 consists of 13 residues. Deletions cut 5 bases from V and 8 bases from J, with 12 bases between. CDR3 loop: CASSPGVEGELFF. The CDR3 DNA sequence: TGTGCCAGCAGCCCGGGGGTAGAGGGGGAGCTGTTTTTT.

The V and J genes are TRBV19 and TRBJ1-1; D is possibly TRBD1 (5 bases). Between the trimmed V and J ends, which lost 1 base and 0 bases, there was a span of 9 bases. The CDR3 totals 15 residues. Germline CDR1 LNHDA, CDR2 SQIVND (reference sequence). CDR3 in amino acids: CASSIVRQLNTEAFF. CDR3 DNA sequence: TGTGCCAGTAGTATAGTTCGACAGTTGAACACTGAAGCTTTCTTT. Together with reference TRBV19 and TRBJ1-1, the CDR3 gives the full variable domain: DGGITQSPKYLFRKEGQNVTLSCEQNLNHDAMYWYRQDPGQGLRLIYYSQIVNDFQKGDIAEGYSVSREKKESFPLTVTSAQKNPTAFYLCASSIVRQLNTEAFFGQGTRLTVV.

The CDR3 bases are TGCGCCAGCAGCCCTTGGACTAGCGGGGGCATATACGAGCAGTACTTC. Its protein is CASSPWTSGGIYEQYF. This rearrangement joins TRBV5-1 to TRBJ2-7; 13 bases fit TRBD2. This CDR3 has 16 residues. The V gene's germline CDR1 is SGHRS and CDR2 YFSETQ. V lost 4 bases, J lost 4 bases, and 8 bases stayed unmatched.

This sequence joins TRBV4-1 and TRBJ1-2; D call uncertain. V was clipped by 0 bases and J by 5 bases, with 4 bases between them. The CDR3 covers 12 residues. CDR1 is MGHRA, CDR2 YSYEKL, per germline. CDR3: CASSQDSYGYTF. The CDR3 nucleotides are TGCGCCAGCAGCCAAGATTCATATGGCTACACCTTC.

The V gene is TRBV6-1, the J gene TRBJ1-4; D gene ambiguous. The CDR3 totals 17 residues. Per the germline V gene, CDR1 is MNHNS and CDR2 is SASEGT. Trimming cost V 3 bases and J 4 bases, with 18 bases left between them. CDR3 protein: CASSETPDGFSNEKLFF. Written as DNA, the CDR3 is TGTGCCAGCAGTGAGACACCCGACGGATTCAGTAATGAAAAACTGTTTTTT.

J is TRBJ1-2 and V is TRBV20-1, with a weak D call TRBD1 (5 bases). Germline CDR1 is DFQATT and CDR2 is SNEGSKA (reference sequence). The V and J ends lost 3 bases and 4 bases respectively, with 15 bases between them. The CDR3 totals 14 residues. The CDR3 protein is CSASIREEFYGYTF. The CDR3 coding sequence is TGCAGTGCTAGTATCAGGGAGGAGTTCTATGGCTACACCTTC.

V gene TRBV6-5 combines with J gene TRBJ1-1; TRBD1 might be the D (6 bases). Trimming cost V 9 bases and J 5 bases, with 10 bases left between them. The germline CDR1 and CDR2 sequences are MNHEY and SVGAGI. The CDR3 is 11 amino acids. DNA of the CDR3: TGTGCCAGTATGAGGGGGACTGAAGCTTTCTTT. This codes for CASMRGTEAFF.

The rearrangement uses TRBV7-9 and TRBJ1-6; 7 bases align to TRBD1. This CDR3 contains 15 residues. Germline CDR1 is SEHNR and CDR2 is FQNEAQ (reference sequence). The V and J ends lost 0 bases and 8 bases, in that order; junction bases with no gene match: 4. CDR3 nucleotide sequence: TGTGCCAGCAGCTTAGCACAGGGGACGGATTCACCCCTCCACTTT. The encoded protein is CASSLAQGTDSPLHF.

This clone was seen once. This chain connects TRBV3-1 (or the pseudogene TRBV3-2) to TRBJ1-2; D unresolved. Germline V lookup: CDR1 LGHDT, CDR2 YNNKEL (reference sequence). Trimming pared 4 bases from V and 8 bases from J, leaving 17 bases between. There are 14 residues in the CDR3. Written as DNA, the CDR3 is TGTGCCAGCAGCCCGCTAGGTTTGCAGGCCGGCTACACCTTC. It translates to CASSPLGLQAGYTF.

On this clone itself: In the same sample, other DNA sequences code for this CDR3. The chain employs TRBV3-1 (or the pseudogene TRBV3-2) and TRBJ1-2; tentative D call: TRBD1 (6 bases). Per the germline V gene, CDR1 is LGHDT and CDR2 is YNNKEL (reference sequence). The CDR3 extends over 15 amino acids. V dropped 1 base and J dropped 2 bases, with 11 bases sitting between them. CDR3 loop: CASSQGTALNYGYTF. The CDR3 nucleotides read TGTGCCAGCAGCCAAGGGACAGCATTGAACTATGGCTACACCTTC.

The genes are TRBV18 and TRBJ1-1; 7 bases line up with TRBD1. The J segment lost 6 bases and the V segment lost 6 bases, leaving 7 bases of the junction unmatched. The CDR3 length is 13 residues. Germline loops: CDR1 KGHSH, CDR2 LQKENI. CDR3 coding DNA: TGTGCCAGCTCTCCTACAGGGGAGTCTGAAGCTTTCTTT. Its protein product is CASSPTGESEAFF.

This clone was picked up a small number of times. The rearrangement links TRBV19 to TRBJ1-5, with 9 bases matching TRBD1. Germline CDR1 reads LNHDA; CDR2 reads SQIVND (reference sequence). CDR3 length: 15 residues. V lost 3 bases and J lost 4; bases outside the gene matches: 4. The CDR3 bases are TGTGCCAGTAGTATTTTGGGACAGGGAAATCAGCCCCAGCATTTT. Translation: CASSILGQGNQPQHF.

This clone is a singleton in its sample. The chain recombines TRBV7-9 with TRBJ1-4; D is ambiguous. V was shortened by 5 bases and J by 0 bases, with 7 bases between the two germline ends. The CDR3 covers 14 residues. Germline CDR1 is SEHNR and CDR2 is FQNEAQ (reference sequence). The CDR3 DNA reads TGTGCCAGCAGCGGTGGGGCAACTAATGAAAAACTGTTTTTT. This translates into CASSGGATNEKLFF.

The chain links TRBV7-8 to TRBJ2-2; D gene ambiguous. Germline V gene sequence: CDR1 SGHVS, CDR2 FQNEAQ. With 6 bases removed from V and 6 bases from J, the gap between germline ends came to 11 bases. This CDR3 region has 13 residues. The CDR3 loop reads CASRLSVAGELFF. As DNA, the CDR3 is TGTGCCAGCAGGTTGAGTGTCGCCGGGGAGCTGTTTTTT.